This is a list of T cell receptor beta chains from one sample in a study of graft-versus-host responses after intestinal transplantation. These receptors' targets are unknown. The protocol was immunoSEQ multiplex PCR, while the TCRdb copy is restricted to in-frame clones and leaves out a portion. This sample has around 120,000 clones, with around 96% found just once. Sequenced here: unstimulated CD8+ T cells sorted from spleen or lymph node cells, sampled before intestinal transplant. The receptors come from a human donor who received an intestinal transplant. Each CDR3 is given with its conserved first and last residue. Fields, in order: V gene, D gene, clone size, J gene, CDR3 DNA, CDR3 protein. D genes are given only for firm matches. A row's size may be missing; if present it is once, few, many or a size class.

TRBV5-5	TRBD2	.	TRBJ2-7	TGTGCCAGCAGCCAACCGGGGGGACTAGCGGGCGAGCAGTACTTC	CASSQPGGLAGEQYF
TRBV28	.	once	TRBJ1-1	TGTGCCAGCAGTTTAACAGGGATGTACACTGAAGCTTTCTTT	CASSLTGMYTEAFF
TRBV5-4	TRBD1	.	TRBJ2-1	TGTGCCAGCAGCTGGGGGACAGGGGGATACAATGAGCAGTTCTTC	CASSWGTGGYNEQFF
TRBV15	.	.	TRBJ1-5	TGTGCCACCAGCCCCCCGCAGGGTCAGCCCCAGCATTTT	CATSPPQGQPQHF
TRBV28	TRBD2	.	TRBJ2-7	TGTGCCAGCTCGACTAGCGGCAGCTCCTACGAGCAGTACTTC	CASSTSGSSYEQYF
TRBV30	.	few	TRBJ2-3	TGTGCCTGGACCTCGGGACCTCGGGATACGCAGTATTTT	CAWTSGPRDTQYF
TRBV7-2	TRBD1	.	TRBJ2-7	TGTGCCAGCAACTTAGGGACAGGGGCGGTCGAGCAGTACTTC	CASNLGTGAVEQYF
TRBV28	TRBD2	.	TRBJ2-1	TGTGCCAGCAGTTTAGGACTAGTCAATGAGCAGTTCTTC	CASSLGLVNEQFF
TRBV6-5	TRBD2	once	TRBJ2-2	TGTGCCAGCAGTTACGGGGCGGGAGGAGGTACCGGGGAGCTGTTTTTT	CASSYGAGGGTGELFF
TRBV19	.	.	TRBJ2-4	TGTGCCAGTAGTATGTGGGCCGGCAAAAACATTCAGTACTTC	CASSMWAGKNIQYF
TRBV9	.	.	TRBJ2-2	TGTGCCAGCAGCCTAGAGGGACACCCGAGCACCGGGGAGCTGTTTTTT	CASSLEGHPSTGELFF
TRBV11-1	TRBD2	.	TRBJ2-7	TGTGCCAGCAGCCCACCCGAAAGCGGGAACTACGAGCAGTACTTC	CASSPPESGNYEQYF
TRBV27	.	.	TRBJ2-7	TGTGCCAGCGGATACGAGCAGTACTTC	CASGYEQYF
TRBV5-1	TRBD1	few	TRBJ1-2	TGCGCCAGCAGCTCCCCGGACAGGGCCCTCTATGGCTACACCTTC	CASSSPDRALYGYTF
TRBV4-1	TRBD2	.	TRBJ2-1	TGCGCCAGCAGACTTACTAGCGGGAGTCGCAATGAGCAGTTCTTC	CASRLTSGSRNEQFF
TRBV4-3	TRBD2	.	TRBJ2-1	TGCGCCAGCAGCCATGGACTAGCGGGAGTCTCTTACAATGAGCAGTTCTTC	CASSHGLAGVSYNEQFF
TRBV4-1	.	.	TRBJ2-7	TGCGCCAGCAGTGAAACCGGGACTGGGTCCTACGAGCAGTACTTC	CASSETGTGSYEQYF
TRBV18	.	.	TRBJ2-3	TGTGCCAGCTCGCAGGACAGTAGCACAGATACGCAGTATTTT	CASSQDSSTDTQYF
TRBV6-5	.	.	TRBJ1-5	.	CASSTSGQSNQPQHF